The 10 T cell receptor beta chains below were found in one sample sequenced in a study of cytomegalovirus exposure and HLA in healthy donors. The PCR made use of 60 Vbeta and 13 Jbeta primers. Clones were sequenced by immunoSEQ multiplex PCR, and TCRdb holds only the in-frame ones, with some missing. The table shows around 140,000 clones, with approximately 87% occurring only once. The sequenced sample was PBMCs. The receptors were gathered from a woman in her 30s in good health and CMV-seronegative.

The chain is built from TRBV6-6 and TRBJ1-1; TRBD1 matches 9 bases. Per germline, CDR1 MNHNY and CDR2 SVGAGI (reference sequence). The CDR3 covers 15 residues. Unmatched junction bases numbered 9, after V lost 0 bases and J lost 10 bases. Written as DNA, the CDR3 is TGTGCCAGCAGTTACTCAGGACAGGGGTCAACGTCAGCTTTCTTT. Translated, it gives CASSYSGQGSTSAFF.

This rearrangement joins TRBV6-5 to TRBJ2-3; D is perhaps TRBD2 (5 bases). Per the germline V gene, CDR1 is MNHEY and CDR2 is SVGAGI. Trimming took off 5 bases at V and 1 base at J, with 13 bases between the two ends. This CDR3 has 15 residues. The CDR3 loop is CASSTPGERTDTQYF. DNA of the CDR3: TGTGCCAGCAGTACCCCCGGGGAGCGCACAGATACGCAGTATTTT.

This clone was seen a few times. V is TRBV6-5 and J is TRBJ1-5; TRBD1 matches at 7 bases. V lost 6 bases and J lost 2; bases outside the gene matches: 7. Germline CDR1 and CDR2: MNHEY and SVGAGI. CDR3 length: 15 amino acids. The CDR3 loop is CASSSRTGGNQPQHF. CDR3 DNA sequence: TGTGCCAGCAGCTCCCGGACAGGAGGCAATCAGCCCCAGCATTTT.

The chain joins TRBV18 to TRBJ2-7, with 8 bases aligning to TRBD1. The CDR3 covers 15 residues. Germline assignment: CDR1 KGHSH and CDR2 LQKENI. The V segment lost 2 bases and the J segment 3 bases; nucleotides outside the gene matches: 6. The DNA of the CDR3 is TGTGCCAGCTCACCAGGGACAGGCGCCAGCTACGAGCAGTACTTC. This translates into CASSPGTGASYEQYF.

CDR3 DNA: TGTGCCAGCAGCGTAGATTCGTGGGAGCGGGGTCACGAAAAACTGTTTTTT. Its protein product is CASSVDSWERGHEKLFF. V and J are TRBV9 and TRBJ1-4, with D hard to call. This CDR3 region has 17 residues. CDR1 is SGDLS and CDR2 is YYNGEE in the germline V gene. The germline V and J ends were trimmed by 0 bases and 8 bases, with 20 bases remaining between them.

The chain uses TRBV9 and TRBJ2-7; 12 positions match TRBD1. The CDR3 spans 15 residues. CDR1 is SGDLS, CDR2 YYNGEE, per germline. After removal of 3 bases from V and 3 bases from J, the junction contained 4 bases not matched to a gene. CDR3 nucleotide sequence: TGTGCCAGCAGCGGGGGGGACAGGGGGCTCTACGAGCAGTACTTC. It is translated as CASSGGDRGLYEQYF. Looking up the rest from reference TRBV9 and TRBJ2-7 gives the full variable domain: DSGVTQTPKHLITATGQRVTLRCSPRSGDLSVYWYQQSLDQGLQFLIQYYNGEERAKGNILERFSAQQFPDLHSELNLSSLELGDSALYFCASSGGDRGLYEQYFGPGTRLTVT.

The chain recombines TRBV5-6 with TRBJ2-1; D may be TRBD2 (5 bases). Germline CDR1 SGHDT, CDR2 YYEEEE. The CDR3 length is 15 residues. V was pared by 4 bases and J by 2 bases, with 13 bases between. The CDR3 DNA is TGTGCCAGCAGCCCGGGGAGTAGAGCCTACAATGAGCAGTTCTTC. Its protein product is CASSPGSRAYNEQFF.

V and J are TRBV9 and TRBJ1-4, with a weak D call TRBD1 (5 bases). V lost 3 bases and J 8 bases, leaving 17 bases between the germline ends. Germline lookup yields CDR1 SGDLS and CDR2 YYNGEE. CDR3 size: 15 residues. CDR3 sequence reads: CASSGGGEGWEKLFF. In nucleotides, the CDR3 is TGTGCCAGCAGCGGGGGGGGTGAAGGTTGGGAAAAACTGTTTTTT. Full variable domain (rest looked up from reference TRBV9 and TRBJ1-4): DSGVTQTPKHLITATGQRVTLRCSPRSGDLSVYWYQQSLDQGLQFLIQYYNGEERAKGNILERFSAQQFPDLHSELNLSSLELGDSALYFCASSGGGEGWEKLFFGSGTQLSVL.

This chain links TRBV6-6 with TRBJ2-7, with 7 bases aligning to TRBD1. The CDR3 contains 15 residues. V dropped 5 bases and J dropped 2; count of bases not matched to a gene: 9. Germline V CDR1 and CDR2: MNHNY, SVGAGI (reference sequence). Written as DNA, the CDR3 is TGTGCCAGCAGTGCGACAGGGTTTACGCCCTACGAGCAGTACTTC. As protein: CASSATGFTPYEQYF.

This chain uses TRBV7-3 with TRBJ2-1; TRBD2 aligns across 10 bases. The junction had 9 bases not matched to a gene; V was cut back by 1 base and J by 0 bases. The CDR3 spans 19 residues. Germline values: CDR1 SGHTA, CDR2 FQGTGA. The CDR3 nucleotides are TGTGCCAGCAGCTTAAAGCTAGCGGGGGTCGATGGCTCCTACAATGAGCAGTTCTTC. It is translated as CASSLKLAGVDGSYNEQFF.